Following are 11 T cell receptor beta chains from one sample sequenced in a study of cytomegalovirus exposure and HLA in healthy donors. Method: immunoSEQ multiplex PCR; TCRdb's copy keeps in-frame clones and lacks some. The repertoire holds over 150,000 clones, 86% seen once, with about 2.2% in the top ten. The sample consisted of PBMCs. The receptors derive from a woman in her late teens or twenties in good health and CMV-seronegative.

The rearrangement uses TRBV6-5 and TRBJ1-5, with a tentative D call TRBD1 (5 bases). The germline CDR1 and CDR2 sequences are MNHEY and SVGAGI. V gave up 5 bases and J gave up 1 base, with 9 bases separating them. This CDR3 has 14 amino acids. The DNA for the CDR3 is TGTGCCAGCAGTCCCCAGGGAAGCAATCAGCCCCAGCATTTT. Its translation is CASSPQGSNQPQHF.

V and J are TRBV7-2 and TRBJ2-3; D unresolved. This CDR3 has 17 residues. Trimming pared 0 bases from V and 0 bases from J, leaving 13 bases between. From germline, CDR1 is SGHTA and CDR2 FQGNSA. Written as DNA, the CDR3 is TGTGCCAGCAGCTTAGCGGTCCTACGCTCCAGCACAGATACGCAGTATTTT. Translation: CASSLAVLRSSTDTQYF.

This clone appeared a few times. The rearrangement joins TRBV11-2 to TRBJ2-7, with 10 bases that match TRBD2. V dropped 1 base and J dropped 4; count of bases not matched to a gene: 4. There are 15 residues in the CDR3. In germline, CDR1 is SGHAT, CDR2 FQNNGV. The CDR3 sequence: CASSLGASGSYEQYF. CDR3 bases: TGTGCCAGCAGCTTAGGGGCTAGCGGGAGTTACGAGCAGTACTTC. The entire variable domain, with the rest obtained from reference TRBV11-2 and TRBJ2-7, is as follows: EAGVAQSPRYKIIEKRQSVAFWCNPISGHATLYWYQQILGQGPKLLIQFQNNGVVDDSQLPKDRFSAERLKGVDSTLKIQPAKLEDSAVYLCASSLGASGSYEQYFGPGTRLTVT.

This clone occurred once. This chain connects TRBV4-1 to TRBJ1-2; TRBD1 matches at 8 bases. CDR3 size: 15 residues. Germline CDR1 MGHRA, CDR2 YSYEKL. Unmatched junction bases numbered 9, after V lost 0 bases and J lost 9 bases. The DNA of the CDR3 is TGCGCCAGCAGCCAAGAAGTTAGGACAGGGATGAGCTACACCTTC. Amino acid sequence: CASSQEVRTGMSYTF.

This chain links TRBV27 with TRBJ2-3; D is undetermined. Trimming took 4 bases from V and 0 from J, leaving 5 bases between them. CDR1 is MNHEY, CDR2 SMNVEV, per germline (reference sequence). The CDR3 spans 13 residues. The DNA for the CDR3 is TGTGCCAGCAGTTCCTTTAGCACAGATACGCAGTATTTT. This encodes CASSSFSTDTQYF.

CDR3 region: CASSLAIGPGTGSWFF. The CDR3 nucleotides are TGCGCCAGCAGCTTGGCCATTGGCCCCGGGACAGGGTCTTGGTTCTTC. The rearrangement joins TRBV5-1 to TRBJ2-1; 9 positions agree with TRBD1. V dropped 0 bases and J dropped 15; count of bases not matched to a gene: 16. Germline CDR1 and CDR2: SGHRS and YFSETQ. The CDR3 sequence is 16 residues long.

This rearrangement joins TRBV19 to TRBJ2-7; the match to TRBD1 covers 7 bases. The CDR3 is 15 residues long. J was trimmed by 4 bases and V by 3 bases; bases with no gene match: 9. CDR1 is LNHDA, CDR2 SQIVND, per germline (reference sequence). The DNA of the CDR3 is TGTGCCAGTAGTATCAGACAGGGATCCTCGTACGAGCAGTACTTC. It codes for CASSIRQGSSYEQYF.

The gene calls are TRBV9 and TRBJ2-1; 9 positions agree with TRBD2. This CDR3 has 16 residues. Germline V gene sequence: CDR1 SGDLS, CDR2 YYNGEE. Germline trimming cut 5 bases from V and 4 bases from J; bases unmatched to any gene: 10. The CDR3 DNA sequence: TGTGCCAGCAGTCCTCTTTCTAGCGGGGCGTACAATGAGCAGTTCTTC. This codes for CASSPLSSGAYNEQFF.

This chain joins TRBV27 and TRBJ2-3; D might be TRBD2 (6 bases). Trimming cost V 2 bases and J 2 bases, with 8 bases left between them. Germline lookup yields CDR1 MNHEY and CDR2 SMNVEV (reference sequence). CDR3 length: 14 residues. The CDR3 is CASSLELATDTQYF. For the CDR3, the DNA is TGTGCCAGCAGTTTAGAACTAGCCACAGATACGCAGTATTTT.

The chain recombines TRBV10-3 with TRBJ1-1; D is possibly TRBD1 (5 bases). Germline V gene data show CDR1 as ENHRY and CDR2 as SYGVKD. This CDR3 spans 12 amino acids. V lost 7 bases and J lost 6, with 12 bases in between. The CDR3 loop reads CAITSGRAEAFF. CDR3 in DNA: TGTGCCATCACCTCAGGGAGGGCTGAAGCTTTCTTT.

The genes are TRBV19 and TRBJ1-5; tentative D call: TRBD1 (6 bases). Germline V CDR1 and CDR2: LNHDA, SQIVND (reference sequence). V shed 3 bases and J shed 5 bases, with 8 bases lying between them. CDR3 length: 13 amino acids. The CDR3 sequence: CASSMTGDQPQHF. As DNA, the CDR3 is TGTGCCAGTAGTATGACAGGTGATCAGCCCCAGCATTTT.